The clone carrying this TCR beta chain was recorded many times. These data originate in a study of regulatory T cells in long-lasting Graves disease. Documented time point: newly diagnosed GD, antithyroid drugs for less than 3 months. Extracted RNA from PBMCs served as the source of the TCR library. Trimming shortened V by 3 bases and J by 7 bases, and 13 bases separated the two germline ends. The CDR3 is 14 residues long. The germline V gene has CDR1 SNHLY and CDR2 FYNNEI. The authors built TCR beta libraries using iRepertoire HTBI primers and Arm-PCR of CDR3 regions. TCRdb itself ran the multiplex PCR reads through MiXCR, one entry per CDR3 protein. The sample yields some 250,000 distinct CDR3 sequences, approximately 20% seen once. These data are also associated with another study on T cells in Graves' hyperthyroidism and ophthalmopathy.

The material was peripheral blood mononuclear cells (PBMCs), obtained at new diagnosis, from a patient treated with antithyroid drugs. The chain is built from TRBV2 and TRBJ1-5, with D perhaps matching TRBD1 (6 bases). This TCR came from a woman under 40 with Graves disease. The chain's CDR3 is CASSDIQGRQPQHF. The CDR3, as DNA: TGTGCCAGCAGTGATATACAGGGCAGGCAGCCCCAGCATTTT.